The 2 T cell receptor beta chains reported below all come from one sample, sequenced in a study of CD8 T cells in ankylosing spondylitis. One entry per CDR3 protein, called by TCRdb with MiXCR from the 5' RACE reads. The table records about 230,000 distinct CDR3 sequences, roughly 8.2% of them present only once. Sequenced material: blood, either unsorted or a sorted T cell fraction (not recorded which). The receptors stem from a female donor with ankylosing spondylitis or in good health (not recorded which).

This clonotype was found many times. V and J are TRBV5-1 and TRBJ2-3; 10 bases fit TRBD2. Germline V gives CDR1 SGHRS, CDR2 YFSETQ. This CDR3 has 15 amino acids. With 4 bases clipped from V and 0 bases from J, the junction kept 2 bases outside the gene matches. The CDR3 region is CASSRLAGSTDTQYF. In DNA form, the CDR3 reads TGCGCCAGCAGCCGACTAGCGGGTAGCACAGATACGCAGTATTTT.

There are a few counts of this clonotype. V gene TRBV28 combines with J gene TRBJ2-7, with 7 positions matching TRBD1. The CDR3 length is 12 residues. Per the germline V gene, CDR1 is MDHEN and CDR2 is SYDVKM. Trimming at V came to 5 bases and at J to 7 bases, leaving 5 bases not matched to a gene. CDR3 amino acids: CASSIEQGEQYF. CDR3 in DNA: TGTGCCAGCAGTATCGAACAGGGGGAGCAGTACTTC.